The rows below give T cell receptor beta chains drawn from one sample of a study of blood T cell repertoires in COVID-19. The data were produced by immunoSEQ multiplex PCR, yet TCRdb's version contains in-frame clones alone and is incomplete. The sample lists some 170,000 clones, 82% occurring once. The specimen was peripheral blood. These receptors were obtained from a woman aged 70-85 years with acute or convalescent COVID-19. CDR3s include the opening cysteine and the closing phenylalanine or tryptophan. Each record gives: clone size, V gene, D gene, J gene, CDR3 protein, CDR3 DNA. A D gene is named only where the DNA matches it firmly. Size is stated for part of the rows, as once, few or many counts, or as a class when the clone is expanded.

abundance: .; v_gene: TRBV18; d_gene: TRBD1; j_gene: TRBJ1-2; CDR3aa: CASSPRTGGIDGYTF; CDR3nt: TGTGCCAGCTCACCCAGGACAGGGGGCATCGATGGCTACACCTTC
abundance: .; v_gene: TRBV5-3; d_gene: TRBD1; j_gene: TRBJ1-2; CDR3aa: CARSLEKIDRESNGYTF; CDR3nt: TGTGCCAGAAGCCTCGAAAAGATCGACAGGGAATCGAATGGCTACACCTTC
abundance: .; v_gene: TRBV5-1; d_gene: .; j_gene: TRBJ1-3; CDR3aa: CASSLISGGAGNTIYF; CDR3nt: TGCGCCAGCAGCTTGATTAGCGGGGGAGCTGGAAACACCATATATTTT
abundance: .; v_gene: TRBV7-8; d_gene: TRBD1; j_gene: TRBJ1-2; CDR3aa: CASSPAGGFDGYTF; CDR3nt: TGTGCCAGCAGCCCTGCAGGGGGCTTTGATGGCTACACCTTC
abundance: .; v_gene: TRBV18; d_gene: .; j_gene: TRBJ2-7; CDR3aa: CASSPRFVDEQYF; CDR3nt: TGTGCCAGCTCACCCCGGTTCGTCGACGAGCAGTACTTC
abundance: .; v_gene: TRBV28; d_gene: TRBD1; j_gene: TRBJ1-6; CDR3aa: CASSPHSQGAGSPLHF; CDR3nt: TGTGCCAGCAGTCCCCACTCACAGGGGGCTGGTTCACCCCTCCACTTT
abundance: .; v_gene: TRBV6-2/TRBV6-3; d_gene: TRBD2; j_gene: TRBJ2-5; CDR3aa: CASSHKGLAGALQGETQYF; CDR3nt: TGTGCCAGCAGTCACAAGGGACTAGCGGGGGCCCTCCAGGGAGAGACCCAGTACTTC
abundance: few; v_gene: TRBV7-9; d_gene: TRBD1; j_gene: TRBJ1-4; CDR3aa: CASRPGQGFVEKLFF; CDR3nt: TGTGCCAGCAGGCCCGGACAGGGATTCGTGGAAAAACTGTTTTTT
abundance: .; v_gene: TRBV5-1; d_gene: TRBD2; j_gene: TRBJ2-5; CDR3aa: CASSWGGETQYF; CDR3nt: TGCGCCAGCAGCTGGGGGGGGGAGACCCAGTACTTC
abundance: .; v_gene: TRBV15; d_gene: TRBD1; j_gene: TRBJ1-5; CDR3aa: CATSRDRGLGQPQHF; CDR3nt: TGTGCCACCAGCAGAGACAGGGGGCTAGGACAGCCCCAGCATTTT
abundance: .; v_gene: TRBV6-4; d_gene: TRBD1; j_gene: TRBJ2-7; CDR3aa: CASSAGQGAYEQYF; CDR3nt: TGTGCCAGCAGCGCGGGACAGGGGGCATACGAGCAGTACTTC
abundance: .; v_gene: TRBV28; d_gene: .; j_gene: TRBJ1-2; CDR3aa: CATERVRGYTF; CDR3nt: TGTGCCACCGAGAGGGTAAGGGGCTACACCTTC
abundance: .; v_gene: TRBV7-2; d_gene: .; j_gene: TRBJ2-3; CDR3aa: CASSPQGGITDTQYF; CDR3nt: TGTGCCAGCAGCCCCCAGGGGGGCATCACAGATACGCAGTATTTT
abundance: .; v_gene: TRBV5-1; d_gene: TRBD2; j_gene: TRBJ2-2; CDR3aa: CASSLLSGSTGELFF; CDR3nt: TGCGCCAGCAGCTTACTCAGCGGGAGCACCGGGGAGCTGTTTTTT
abundance: .; v_gene: TRBV19; d_gene: .; j_gene: TRBJ1-4; CDR3aa: CASSHLRTVLADEKLFF; CDR3nt: TGTGCCAGTAGTCACCTAAGGACAGTACTCGCCGATGAAAAACTGTTTTTT
abundance: .; v_gene: TRBV12-3/TRBV12-4; d_gene: .; j_gene: TRBJ2-3; CDR3aa: CASSFGPDTQYF; CDR3nt: TGTGCCAGCAGTTTTGGCCCAGATACGCAGTATTTT
abundance: once; v_gene: TRBV6-2/TRBV6-3; d_gene: .; j_gene: TRBJ1-2; CDR3aa: CASSSGLGGYTF; CDR3nt: TGTGCCAGCAGTTCAGGGTTGGGAGGCTACACCTTC
abundance: .; v_gene: TRBV7-2; d_gene: TRBD1; j_gene: TRBJ1-1; CDR3aa: CASSLDRGLPEAFF; CDR3nt: TGTGCCAGCAGCTTAGACAGGGGGCTCCCTGAAGCTTTCTTT
abundance: .; v_gene: TRBV27; d_gene: .; j_gene: TRBJ1-1; CDR3aa: CASSLKGGVGTEAFF; CDR3nt: TGTGCCAGCAGTTTAAAGGGGGGGGTAGGGACTGAAGCTTTCTTT
abundance: few; v_gene: TRBV9; d_gene: .; j_gene: TRBJ2-7; CDR3aa: CASSPRQGSYEQYF; CDR3nt: TGTGCCAGTTCCCCTAGGCAGGGGTCGTACGAGCAGTACTTC
abundance: .; v_gene: TRBV5-5; d_gene: TRBD1; j_gene: TRBJ1-6; CDR3aa: CASSGTGLYNSPLHF; CDR3nt: TGTGCCAGCAGCGGGACAGGGCTTTATAATTCACCCCTCCACTTT
abundance: .; v_gene: TRBV5-6; d_gene: .; j_gene: TRBJ2-7; CDR3aa: CASSRGDGSYEQYF; CDR3nt: TGTGCCAGCAGCCGAGGGGACGGGAGCTACGAGCAGTACTTC
abundance: .; v_gene: TRBV7-3; d_gene: .; j_gene: TRBJ1-1; CDR3aa: CASRYTANTEAFF; CDR3nt: TGTGCCAGCAGATATACAGCCAACACTGAAGCTTTCTTT
abundance: .; v_gene: TRBV7-9; d_gene: .; j_gene: TRBJ1-2; CDR3aa: CASSSNYRIGLYGYTF; CDR3nt: TGTGCCAGCAGCTCCAACTACAGGATAGGCCTCTATGGCTACACCTTC
abundance: .; v_gene: TRBV6-2/TRBV6-3; d_gene: TRBD2; j_gene: TRBJ2-5; CDR3aa: CASSYWGRGGAGRETQYF; CDR3nt: TGTGCCAGCAGTTACTGGGGTCGGGGGGGCGCCGGTAGAGAGACCCAGTACTTC
abundance: .; v_gene: TRBV24-1; d_gene: .; j_gene: TRBJ2-6; CDR3aa: CAIAATGANVLTF; CDR3nt: TGTGCCATTGCTGCTACCGGGGCCAACGTCCTGACTTTC
abundance: .; v_gene: TRBV3-1/TRBV3-2; d_gene: .; j_gene: TRBJ2-3; CDR3aa: CASSQGAPDTQYF; CDR3nt: TGTGCCAGCAGCCAAGGGGCCCCAGATACGCAGTATTTT
abundance: .; v_gene: TRBV6-6; d_gene: .; j_gene: TRBJ1-3; CDR3aa: CASSYDNRESGNTIYF; CDR3nt: TGTGCCAGCAGTTACGATAACAGGGAATCTGGAAACACCATATATTTT
abundance: .; v_gene: TRBV4-3; d_gene: .; j_gene: TRBJ1-2; CDR3aa: CASSQDEQGVPGMGGYTF; CDR3nt: TGCGCCAGCAGCCAAGATGAGCAGGGTGTCCCTGGGATGGGGGGCTACACCTTC
abundance: .; v_gene: TRBV2; d_gene: TRBD1; j_gene: TRBJ1-4; CDR3aa: CASSGTGAALEKLFF; CDR3nt: TGTGCCAGCAGTGGGACAGGGGCCGCGCTTGAAAAACTGTTTTTT
abundance: few; v_gene: TRBV28; d_gene: .; j_gene: TRBJ1-2; CDR3aa: CASSLAQGIVYGYTF; CDR3nt: TGTGCCAGCAGTTTGGCGCAGGGTATTGTCTATGGCTACACCTTC
abundance: .; v_gene: TRBV28; d_gene: TRBD1; j_gene: TRBJ1-2; CDR3aa: CASSVSGQGANGYTF; CDR3nt: TGTGCCAGCAGTGTATCGGGACAGGGGGCCAATGGCTACACCTTC
abundance: .; v_gene: TRBV28; d_gene: TRBD2; j_gene: TRBJ2-7; CDR3aa: CASSPLGLAYSYEQYF; CDR3nt: TGTGCCAGCAGTCCCCTGGGACTAGCCTACTCCTACGAGCAGTACTTC
abundance: .; v_gene: TRBV6-5; d_gene: .; j_gene: TRBJ2-7; CDR3aa: CASIPYQGYEQYF; CDR3nt: TGTGCCAGCATCCCCTATCAGGGCTACGAGCAGTACTTC
abundance: .; v_gene: TRBV5-1; d_gene: TRBD1; j_gene: TRBJ2-5; CDR3aa: CASSLTGAQETQYF; CDR3nt: TGCGCCAGCAGCTTGACAGGGGCCCAAGAGACCCAGTACTTC
abundance: .; v_gene: TRBV6-5; d_gene: .; j_gene: TRBJ1-1; CDR3aa: CASSYRRPPGNTEAFF; CDR3nt: TGTGCCAGCAGTTACCGTAGGCCCCCAGGGAACACTGAAGCTTTCTTT
abundance: .; v_gene: TRBV5-5; d_gene: .; j_gene: TRBJ2-5; CDR3aa: CASSLVGGAGGETQYF; CDR3nt: TGTGCCAGCAGCTTGGTGGGGGGCGCAGGGGGAGAGACCCAGTACTTC
abundance: once; v_gene: TRBV19; d_gene: TRBD1; j_gene: TRBJ1-3; CDR3aa: CATSTGAGNTIYF; CDR3nt: TGTGCCACGTCTACAGGGGCTGGAAACACCATATATTTT
abundance: .; v_gene: TRBV7-9; d_gene: TRBD2; j_gene: TRBJ2-1; CDR3aa: CASSIGTRGSEQFF; CDR3nt: TGTGCCAGCAGCATTGGGACTAGAGGAAGTGAGCAGTTCTTC
abundance: .; v_gene: TRBV3-1/TRBV3-2; d_gene: TRBD1; j_gene: TRBJ2-1; CDR3aa: CASSPGQGNEQFF; CDR3nt: TGTGCCAGCAGCCCCGGACAGGGGAATGAGCAGTTCTTC
abundance: once; v_gene: TRBV2; d_gene: TRBD1; j_gene: TRBJ2-1; CDR3aa: CASNGQGYNEQFF; CDR3nt: TGTGCCAGCAACGGACAGGGATACAATGAGCAGTTCTTC
abundance: .; v_gene: TRBV3-1/TRBV3-2; d_gene: TRBD2; j_gene: TRBJ2-1; CDR3aa: CASSQVGSGRVYNEQFF; CDR3nt: TGTGCCAGCAGCCAAGTTGGGAGCGGGAGGGTATACAATGAGCAGTTCTTC